This T cell receptor beta chain appears in the sequencing data of a study of shared clonotypes between healthy human individuals. Study context: A few men and a couple of women, aged 18 to 49, were donors.

V gave up 3 bases and J gave up 9 bases, with 12 bases separating them. CDR3 size: 11 residues. The V gene's germline CDR1 is DFQATT and CDR2 SNEGSKA (reference sequence). Original handling: Owing to the provision of junction-only sequences devoid of quality scores by immunoSEQ, filtering differed. The method was immunoSEQ multiplex PCR; TCRdb's version includes in-frame clones alone and lacks a portion of them. V and J calls and clone size are given by that table; D and trimming were obtained from the DNA. The table has fewer than 500,000 clones, 75% to 80% seen once. As concerns this clone: The antigen is not known.

Adult Caucasians living in Nashville, Tennessee made up all of the donors. The study, taken as a whole, reports: With few donors, the genetic and exposure-history diversity represented was limited.

Sequencing was performed on PBMCs. This TCR derives from a woman aged 40 to 50 in good health. Some clones in this sample may be carry-over from other donors' samples. The rearrangement uses TRBV20-1 and TRBJ2-7, with D perhaps assigned TRBD1 or TRBD2 (5 bases each). CDR3 protein: CSASDPGRQYF. Written as DNA, the CDR3 is TGCAGTGCTAGCGACCCGGGACGGCAGTACTTC.